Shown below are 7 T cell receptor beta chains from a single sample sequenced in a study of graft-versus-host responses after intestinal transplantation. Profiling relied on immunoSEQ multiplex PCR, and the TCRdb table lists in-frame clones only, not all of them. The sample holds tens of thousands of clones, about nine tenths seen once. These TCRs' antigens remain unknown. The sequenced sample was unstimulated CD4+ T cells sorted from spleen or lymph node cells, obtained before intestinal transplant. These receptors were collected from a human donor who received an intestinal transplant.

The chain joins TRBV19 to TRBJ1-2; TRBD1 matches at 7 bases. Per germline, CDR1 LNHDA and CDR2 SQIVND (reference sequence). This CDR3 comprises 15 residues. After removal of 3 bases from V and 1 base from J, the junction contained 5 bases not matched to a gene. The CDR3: CASSIRGQINYGYTF. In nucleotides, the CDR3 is TGTGCCAGTAGTATTCGGGGACAGATTAACTATGGCTACACCTTC.

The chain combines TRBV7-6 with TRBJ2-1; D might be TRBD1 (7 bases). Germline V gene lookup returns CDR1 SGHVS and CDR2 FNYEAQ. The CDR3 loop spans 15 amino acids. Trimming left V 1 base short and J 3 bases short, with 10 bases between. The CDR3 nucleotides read TGTGCCAGCAGCTTAGGCGGGACAGTCTACAATGAGCAGTTCTTC. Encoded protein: CASSLGGTVYNEQFF.

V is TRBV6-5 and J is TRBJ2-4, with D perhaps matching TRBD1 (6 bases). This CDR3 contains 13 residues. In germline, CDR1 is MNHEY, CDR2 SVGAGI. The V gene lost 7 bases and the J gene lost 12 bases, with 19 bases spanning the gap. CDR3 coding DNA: TGTGCCAGCACCTCGACAGGCGGGCGGGCTCAGTACTTC. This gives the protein CASTSTGGRAQYF.

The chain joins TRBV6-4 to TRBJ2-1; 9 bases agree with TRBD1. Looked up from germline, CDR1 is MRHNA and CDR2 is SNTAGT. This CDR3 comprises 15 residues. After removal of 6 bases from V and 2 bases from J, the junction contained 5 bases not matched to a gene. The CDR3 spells CASSLGQGTYNEQFF. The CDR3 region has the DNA TGTGCCAGCAGCCTCGGACAGGGGACCTACAATGAGCAGTTCTTC.

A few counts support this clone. CDR3 protein: CASSTMGPYEQYF. The DNA of the CDR3 is TGTGCCAGCAGTACCATGGGCCCCTACGAGCAGTACTTC. This sequence joins TRBV6-6 and TRBJ2-7; no clear D. The germline V gene has CDR1 MNHNY and CDR2 SVGAGI (reference sequence). The CDR3 consists of 13 residues. The V and J ends lost 5 bases and 2 bases respectively, with 10 bases between them.

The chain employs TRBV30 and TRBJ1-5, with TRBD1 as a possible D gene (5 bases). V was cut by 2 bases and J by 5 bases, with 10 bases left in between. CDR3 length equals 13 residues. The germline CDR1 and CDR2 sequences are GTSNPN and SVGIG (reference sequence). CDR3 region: CAWSIQGDQPQHF. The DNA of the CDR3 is TGTGCCTGGAGTATCCAGGGTGATCAGCCCCAGCATTTT.

The CDR3 sequence: CSVEGRGDVRETQYF. CDR3 in DNA: TGCAGCGTTGAAGGGCGGGGGGACGTCAGAGAGACCCAGTACTTC. This chain joins TRBV29-1 and TRBJ2-5; 8 bases line up with TRBD2. The junction had 8 bases not matched to a gene; V was cut back by 1 base and J by 4 bases. CDR1 and CDR2 (germline): SQVTM, ANQGSEA. This CDR3 spans 15 amino acids.